This is a list of T cell receptor beta chains from one sample in a study of tumor-infiltrating lymphocytes in primary liver carcinoma. TCRdb re-derived calls from the multiplex PCR reads in MiXCR, one entry per CDR3 protein. The sample contains roughly 100,000 distinct CDR3 sequences, roughly four fifths of which appear only once. The sequenced sample was liver tumor tissue from sampling region 3. The source of these receptors is a middle-aged man with primary liver carcinoma and hepatitis B virus infection. CDR3s include the opening cysteine and the closing phenylalanine or tryptophan. The D gene is left open where the match is weak. Clone size is shown for a subset of rows, as once, few, many or a class of expanded clone.

. TRBJ2-7 TRBV5-1 . CASSLESGIEQYF TGCGCCAGCAGCTTAGAGTCAGGGATTGAGCAGTACTTC
. TRBJ1-1 TRBV5-1 . CASSLQTVMNTEASF TGCGCCAGCAGTTTGCAGACAGTGATGAACACTGAAGCTTCCTTT
. TRBJ2-6 TRBV11-2 . CATQWPRPGTNVLTF TGTGCCACCCAGTGGCCGCGCCCTGGGACCAACGTCCTGACTTTC
. TRBJ2-7 TRBV30 TRBD2 CAWDTSGSYKQYF TGTGCCTGGGATACTAGCGGGAGTTACAAGCAATACTTC
many TRBJ2-7 TRBV7-8 TRBD1 CASSLAGDRAHEQYF TGTGCCAGCAGCTTAGCCGGGGACAGGGCCCACGAGCAGTACTTC
many TRBJ1-1 TRBV6-6 . CASSYFSGNTEAFF TGTGCCAGCAGTTATTTTTCAGGTAACACTGAAGCTTTCTTT
many TRBJ2-5 TRBV29-1 TRBD2 CSVEVAGGPGETQYF TGCAGCGTTGAAGTTGCGGGAGGGCCTGGTGAGACCCAGTACTTC
. TRBJ2-5 TRBV12-3/TRBV12-4 . CASSNGGINQKTQYF TGTGCCAGCTCTAACGGAGGGATCAACCAAAAGACCCAGTACTTC
. TRBJ2-7 TRBV2 . CVSSEGIRTAGQYF TGTGTCAGCAGTGAAGGAATAAGGACAGCTGGGCAGTACTTC
. TRBJ2-1 TRBV5-1 . CASSLVGGFIKEQFF TGCGCCAGCAGCTTGGTCGGAGGGTTCATCAAAGAGCAGTTCTTC
once TRBJ2-5 TRBV30 . CVLNTGEAETQYF TGTGTCTTAAACACAGGGGAGGCAGAGACCCAGTACTTC
. TRBJ2-1 TRBV11-2 . CASTYAKGEKFF TGTGCCAGTACCTACGCGAAAGGGGAGAAATTCTTC
. TRBJ2-3 TRBV10-3 . CAISVITDTQYF TGTGCCATCAGTGTCATTACAGATACACAGTATTTT
. TRBJ2-3 TRBV5-1 TRBD1 CANSSRTGADTQYF TGCGCCAATAGCTCCCGGACAGGGGCAGATACGCAGTATTTT
. TRBJ2-3 TRBV2 . CASSLGLDSDTQYF TGTGCCAGCAGCCTAGGGCTTGACTCAGATACGCAGTATTTT
. TRBJ2-2 TRBV12-3/TRBV12-4 . CASGFGGMVDTGELFF TGTGCCAGCGGTTTTGGGGGGATGGTGGACACTGGGGAGCTGTTTTTT
many TRBJ2-3 TRBV6-1 . CASSLSGYTQYF TGTGCCAGCAGTCTTAGCGGTTATACGCAGTATTTT
. TRBJ1-1 TRBV29-1 TRBD1 CSGGQEGHQNTEALF TGCAGTGGGGGACAGGAAGGCCATCAGAACACTGAAGCTTTATTT
. TRBJ2-7 TRBV29-1 . CSVANSVYEQYF TGCAGCGTTGCTAACAGTGTCTACGAGCAGTACTTC
. TRBJ1-1 TRBV28 . CVSSITPQGGAGIEAFF TGTGTCAGCAGTATAACCCCACAGGGAGGAGCGGGAATTGAAGCTTTCTTT
. TRBJ2-3 TRBV29-1 TRBD2 CSGTLAGGGTQCF TGCAGCGGTACCCTAGCGGGAGGGGGTACGCAGTGTTTT
. TRBJ1-1 TRBV4-1 . CASSQDSDVQNTEAFF TGCGCCAGCAGCCAAGATTCGGATGTACAGAACACTGAAGCTTTCTTT
. TRBJ1-2 TRBV12-3/TRBV12-4 TRBD1 CATGQGADGYTF TGTGCCACCGGACAGGGGGCCGATGGCTACACCTTC
. TRBJ2-1 TRBV12-3/TRBV12-4 . CASRGSEQPYSEQFF TGTGCCAGCAGGGGGTCGGAACAGCCATACAGTGAGCAGTTCTTC
. TRBJ2-4 TRBV29-1 . CSVVIGGRGKNIQYF TGTAGCGTTGTCATAGGAGGCAGGGGCAAAAACATTCAGTACTTC
many TRBJ2-5 TRBV2 TRBD1 CASSEVPGGQETQYF TGTGCCAGCAGTGAAGTCCCAGGGGGCCAAGAGACCCAGTACTTC
. TRBJ1-2 TRBV29-1 . CSFHIGENGYTF TGCAGCTTCCATATTGGGGAAAATGGCTACACCTTC
. TRBJ1-2 TRBV4-3 . CACSFQGAGYGCTF .
. TRBJ2-7 TRBV14 . CASSPSRRKLSEQYF TGTGCCAGCAGCCCCTCGAGACGGAAACTATCCGAGCAGTACTTC
. TRBJ1-2 TRBV6-5 . CDSSPEGRGNYGYTF TGTGACAGCAGCCCCGAGGGCAGGGGAAACTATGGCTACACCTTC
. TRBJ2-7 TRBV12-3/TRBV12-4 . CVSILDIVGAYEQYF TGTGTCAGCATCCTAGACATAGTGGGCGCCTACGAGCAGTACTTC
. TRBJ2-1 TRBV7-8 . CASSPRTGSSNEQFF TGTGCCAGTAGCCCTCGGACTGGTTCCTCCAATGAGCAGTTCTTC
. TRBJ2-6 TRBV11-2 . CVSSSWVPNLSGSNVLTF TGTGTCAGCAGCAGCTGGGTACCAAATCTCTCTGGGTCCAACGTCCTGACTTTC
. TRBJ2-2 TRBV10-3 . CAICDTDTGELFF TGTGCCATCTGTGATACAGACACTGGGGAGCTGTTTTTT
. TRBJ2-5 TRBV14 . CASIQHRDSRPETQYF TGTGCCAGTATCCAACATCGGGACTCTCGGCCAGAGACCCAGTACTTC
. TRBJ2-7 TRBV7-9 TRBD1 CASSPGTGVHEQYF TGTGCCAGCAGCCCGGGGACAGGTGTCCACGAGCAGTACTTC
. TRBJ1-4 TRBV11-2 . CACSFDQEDGKLFF TGTGCTTGCAGCTTCGACCAAGAAGATGGAAAACTGTTTTTT
few TRBJ2-5 TRBV12-3/TRBV12-4 . CASSRSRTETQYF TGTGCCAGTAGCCGAAGCAGAACAGAGACCCAGTACTTC
. TRBJ2-3 TRBV11-1 . CSSSSGGSSVGVRTDTQYF TGTAGCAGCAGCTCTGGGGGAAGCTCTGTTGGAGTCCGCACAGATACGCAGTATTTT
. TRBJ2-7 TRBV29-1 . CRVAPTGLHEHYF TGCAGAGTTGCCCCGACAGGACTCCACGAGCACTACTTC
. TRBJ2-7 TRBV11-2 TRBD1 CASSPDRATYQEYF TGTGCCAGCAGCCCGGACAGGGCGACCTACCAGGAGTATTTC
many TRBJ1-5 TRBV28 . CASSQTQGYQPQHF TGTGCCAGCAGCCAAACCCAGGGGTATCAGCCCCAGCATTTT